The following is a TCR beta chain sequence with its context. Libraries were prepared by immunoSEQ multiplex PCR; TCRdb keeps only in-frame clonotypes and omits some of them. This sample has around 30,000 clones, with roughly 87% found just once. Germline CDR1 is KGHSH and CDR2 is LQKENI. The CDR3 is 17 amino acids. Trimming cost V 3 bases and J 6 bases; bases outside gene matches: 11. This sample stems from a study of OX40 agonist ivuxolimab in advanced cancers. This chain joins TRBV18 and TRBJ2-2, with 9 bases identical to TRBD1. The source was CD4+ or CD8+ T cells sorted from blood, collected in a trial of the OX40 agonist ivuxolimab. The source is an adult with an advanced solid tumor such as melanoma, head and neck, liver or kidney cancer. In DNA form, the CDR3 reads TGTGCCAGCTCACCTATTCGTGGGACAGGGAGTCCCGGGGAGCTGTTTTTT. It translates to CASSPIRGTGSPGELFF.